This T cell receptor beta chain was captured in a study of blood T cell repertoires in COVID-19. Study as a whole: Sources were T cells, B-cell-depleted T cells, or PBMCs; the material itself was cDNA or gDNA.

Per the authors' pipeline: Amplification from reference gene primers served as the basis for estimated nucleated cell counts. Here immunoSEQ multiplex PCR was the method, and the copy in TCRdb shows in-frame clones only, minus some. That table supplies the V and J calls and clone size; D and trimming were determined from the DNA. The table includes about 200,000 clones, approximately 81% detected once. The V end was cut by 6 bases, the J end by 1 base, with 7 bases between. The CDR3 loop spans 13 amino acids. Germline CDR1 reads SGHRS; CDR2 reads YFSETQ. Sequencing input: PBMCs or T cells enriched from blood (not recorded which). The clonotype comes from a woman between 45 and 60 years old with acute COVID-19. This chain links TRBV5-1 with TRBJ2-2, with D unclear. CDR3 sequence reads: CASTTENTGELFF. In nucleotides, the CDR3 is TGCGCCAGCACCACTGAGAACACCGGGGAGCTGTTTTTT.